This T cell receptor (beta chain) was sequenced in a study of cytomegalovirus exposure and HLA in healthy donors. The CDR3 covers 18 residues. Germline V gene data show CDR1 as SGHTA and CDR2 as FQGNSA. V trimming: 4 bases; J trimming: 5 bases; junction bases outside the gene matches: 10. Points from the study as a whole: A link between a missense DCLRE1C variant and TCR beta V- and J-gene trimming emerged from a later analysis. An assumption of roughly uniform sequencing depth across donors underlay the presence/absence analyses.

Turning to this clone: Its antigen is not known.

60 Vbeta and 13 Jbeta primers were used in PCR. Only in-frame clones appear in the TCRdb table, and some are missing; sequencing was by immunoSEQ multiplex PCR. The table includes under 70,000 clones, 68% detected once. The J gene is TRBJ2-5, the V gene TRBV7-2, with TRBD2 matching 16 bases. The sequence was obtained from a woman in her twenties or thirties in good health and CMV-seronegative. The sample was PBMCs. CDR3 amino acids: CASSYQGLAGGLGETQYF. The CDR3 DNA reads TGTGCCAGCAGCTACCAGGGACTAGCGGGGGGGCTCGGTGAGACCCAGTACTTC.